This record looks at one T cell receptor beta chain sequence and its context. The sample is drawn from a study of cytomegalovirus exposure and HLA in healthy donors. The germline CDR1 and CDR2 sequences are LNHNV and YYDKDF (reference sequence). V was shortened by 6 bases and J by 7 bases, with 10 bases between the two germline ends. The CDR3 is 13 amino acids. It was with 60 Vbeta and 13 Jbeta primers that the PCR ran. Only in-frame clones appear in the TCRdb table, and some are missing; sequencing was by immunoSEQ multiplex PCR. Of around 160,000 clones in the sample, roughly 65% were seen once. Likely unrecorded immune exposures existed in these nominally healthy donors.

This chain uses TRBV15 with TRBJ1-6, with D possibly TRBD1 on 5 matching bases. The sequence was obtained from a man aged 18 to 29 in good health and CMV-seropositive. Sequenced sample: PBMCs. The CDR3, as DNA: TGTGCCACCAGGGCAGGGCAGAATTCACCCCTCCACTTT. Translation gives CATRAGQNSPLHF.